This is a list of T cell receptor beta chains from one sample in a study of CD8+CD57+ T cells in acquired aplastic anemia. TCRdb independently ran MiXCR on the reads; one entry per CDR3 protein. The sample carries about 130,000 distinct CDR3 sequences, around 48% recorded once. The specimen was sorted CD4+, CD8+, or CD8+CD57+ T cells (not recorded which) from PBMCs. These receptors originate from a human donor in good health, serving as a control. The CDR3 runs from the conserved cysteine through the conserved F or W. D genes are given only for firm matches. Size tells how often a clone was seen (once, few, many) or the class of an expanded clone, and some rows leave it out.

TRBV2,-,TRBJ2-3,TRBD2,TGTGCCAGCAGTAGGGGACTAGCAGATACGCAGTATTTT,CASSRGLADTQYF
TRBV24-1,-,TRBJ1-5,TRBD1,TGTGCCACCACCCGTAAGCGGGACAGTGGTAATCAGCCCCAGCATTTT,CATTRKRDSGNQPQHF
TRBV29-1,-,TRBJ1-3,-,TGCAGCGTTGAAACCAACGGGAACACCATATATTTT,CSVETNGNTIYF
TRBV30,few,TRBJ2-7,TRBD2,TGTGCCTGGAGTGTTTTATCCGGGGGGGCCATAGAGTTCTTC,CAWSVLSGGAIEFF
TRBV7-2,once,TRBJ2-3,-,TGTGCCAGCAGCTTAGGAGGGAAAGATACGCAGTATTTT,CASSLGGKDTQYF
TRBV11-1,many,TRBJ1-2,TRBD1,TGTGCCAGCAGCACCTACACGACAGGGGGCCGGTATGGCTACACCTTC,CASSTYTTGGRYGYTF
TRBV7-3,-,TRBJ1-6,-,TGTGCCAGCAGCTCGGAACGCAATTCACCCCTCCACTTT,CASSSERNSPLHF
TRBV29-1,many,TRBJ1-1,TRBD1,TGCAGCGTTGCCGGACAGGGGAACACTGAAGCTTTCTTT,CSVAGQGNTEAFF
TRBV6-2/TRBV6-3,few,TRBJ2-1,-,TGTACCAGCAGTTACGGGATAGGGGTCCCCTACAATGAGCAGTTCTTC,CTSSYGIGVPYNEQFF
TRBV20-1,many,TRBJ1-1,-,TGCAGTGCTAGAGGACAGGTTAACTATCAGGCTGAAGCTTTCTTT,CSARGQVNYQAEAFF
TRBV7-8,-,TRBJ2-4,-,TGTGCCAGCAGCCCGGAGGTCGGCGGGAATGTGCAGTACTTC,CASSPEVGGNVQYF
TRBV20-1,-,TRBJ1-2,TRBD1,TGCAGTGCTATCGGACAGGGTACGGCTGGCTACACCTTC,CSAIGQGTAGYTF
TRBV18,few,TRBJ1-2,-,TGTGCCAGCTCAGCGACAGGTCTAGCGAACTATGGCTACACCTTC,CASSATGLANYGYTF
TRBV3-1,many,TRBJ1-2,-,TGTGCCAGCAGCCAAGAGGGGGGTTGGGATGGCTACACCTTC,CASSQEGGWDGYTF
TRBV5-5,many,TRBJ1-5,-,TGTGCCAGCAGCCCCCGGGGGATGGGCCAGCCCCAGCATTTT,CASSPRGMGQPQHF
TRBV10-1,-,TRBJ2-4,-,TGCGCCAGCAGTGGAGGTGGGGGTAAAAACATTCAGTACTTC,CASSGGGGKNIQYF
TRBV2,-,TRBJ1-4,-,TGTGCCAGCCGCGACAGCTTTAATGAAAGGCTGTTTTTT,CASRDSFNERLFF
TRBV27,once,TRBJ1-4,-,TGTGCCAGCAGTCCTTCCGGACAAGCCCTAAGAGGAAAACTGTTTTTT,CASSPSGQALRGKLFF
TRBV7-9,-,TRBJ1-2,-,TGTGCCAGCAGCTTAGAGACGGGTGGCTACACCTTC,CASSLETGGYTF
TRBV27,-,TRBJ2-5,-,TGTGCCAGCAGTTTGCCCCACCTGGGGGTTCTGGAGACCCAGTACTTC,CASSLPHLGVLETQYF
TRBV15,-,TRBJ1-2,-,TGCGCCACCAGCAGAGATTCGGCGGGGGCAAATGGCTACACCTTC,CATSRDSAGANGYTF
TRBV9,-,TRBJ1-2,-,TGTGCCAGCAGCGTGTCAGGGGATGGCTACACCTTC,CASSVSGDGYTF
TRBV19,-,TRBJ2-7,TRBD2,TGTGCCAGTACCATGGGGGGGTTCTACGAGCAGTACTTC,CASTMGGFYEQYF
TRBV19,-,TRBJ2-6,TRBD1,TGTGCCAGTAGTAGGGACAGGGCTGATTACTCTGGGGCCAACGTCCTGACTTTC,CASSRDRADYSGANVLTF
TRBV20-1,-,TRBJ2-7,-,TGCAGTGCTATAGGACAGCCAACTTACGAGCAGTACTTC,CSAIGQPTYEQYF
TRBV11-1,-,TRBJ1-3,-,TGTGCCAGCAGCTTAACTGGGTCGGCTGGAAACACCATATATTTT,CASSLTGSAGNTIYF
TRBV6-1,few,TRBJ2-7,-,TGTGCCAGCAAAGGGATGCTCAGCTCCTACGAGCAGTACTTC,CASKGMLSSYEQYF
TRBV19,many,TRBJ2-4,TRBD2,TGTGCCAGTAGTACCTCAGCGGGAGGGTTGGAGGAAAACATTCAGTACTTC,CASSTSAGGLEENIQYF
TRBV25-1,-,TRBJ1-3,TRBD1,TGTGCCAGCAGTGCACCGGGGACAGGGATCGGAAACACCATATATTTT,CASSAPGTGIGNTIYF
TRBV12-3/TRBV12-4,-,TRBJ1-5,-,TGTGCCAGCACCGGGCTGGGGGGAGAGACCCAGCATTTT,CASTGLGGETQHF
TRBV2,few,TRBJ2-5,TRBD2,TGTGCCAGCAGGGAAGGGGCTAGCGGTAGGAAGACCCAGTACTTC,CASREGASGRKTQYF
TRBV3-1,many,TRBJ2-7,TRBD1,TGTGCCAGCAGCCAAGCGGCCCTCGGACAGGTCGAGCAGTACTTC,CASSQAALGQVEQYF
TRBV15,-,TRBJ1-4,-,TGTGCCACCAGCGTCGGGGGGACTAATGAAAAACTGTTTTTT,CATSVGGTNEKLFF
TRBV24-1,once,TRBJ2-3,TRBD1,TGTGCCTCCCCCAGGGGGAGCACAGATACGCAGTATTTT,CASPRGSTDTQYF
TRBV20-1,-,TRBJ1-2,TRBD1,TGCAGTGCAGACGCTAGGGACAGGGGTGGCTACACCTTC,CSADARDRGGYTF
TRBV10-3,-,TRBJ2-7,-,TGTGCCATCAGTGCGGGCTACGAGCAGTACTTC,CAISAGYEQYF
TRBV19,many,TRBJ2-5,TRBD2,TGTGCCAGTAGTATCCGCATTACTAGCGTGGAAGAGACCCAGTACTTC,CASSIRITSVEETQYF
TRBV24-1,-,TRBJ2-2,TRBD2,TGTGCCACCAGTGAAGCGGGAGTGCGGTTGGGGGAGCTGTTTTTT,CATSEAGVRLGELFF
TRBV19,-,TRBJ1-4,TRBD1,TGTGCCAGTAGTAGGGACAGGGGGTCGAGGTCAACTAATGAAAAACTGTTTTTT,CASSRDRGSRSTNEKLFF
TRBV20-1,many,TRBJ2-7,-,TGCAGTGCTAGAGCCCAGTCAGCCCTGATGTCCTACGAGCAGTACTTC,CSARAQSALMSYEQYF
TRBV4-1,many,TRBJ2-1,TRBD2,TGCGCCAGCAGCCAAGGCCCACTAGCGGGGGGGCTAAGGAATGAGCAGTTCTTC,CASSQGPLAGGLRNEQFF
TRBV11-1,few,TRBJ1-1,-,TGTGCCAGCAGCCCCGCCACGGTGGCAGGGACCACTGAAGCTTTCTTT,CASSPATVAGTTEAFF
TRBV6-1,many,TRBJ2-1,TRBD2,TGTGCCAGCAGTAGACGGACTAGCGGGGGGGCTGCCAATGAGCAGTTCTTC,CASSRRTSGGAANEQFF
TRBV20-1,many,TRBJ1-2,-,TGCAGTGCCGTGACCAGGGGTGGCTACACCTTC,CSAVTRGGYTF
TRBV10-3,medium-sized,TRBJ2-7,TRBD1,TGTGCCATCATGGGCGGGACAGGGGGATACGAGCAGTACTTC,CAIMGGTGGYEQYF
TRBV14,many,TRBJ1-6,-,TGTGCCAGCAGCCAATGGGACTTATCCATTTCACCCCTCCACTTT,CASSQWDLSISPLHF
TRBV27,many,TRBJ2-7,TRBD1,TGTGCCAGCAGTTTACTTGGGACAGGGAATCTATACGAGCAGTACTTC,CASSLLGTGNLYEQYF
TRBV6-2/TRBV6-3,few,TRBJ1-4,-,TGTGCCAGCAGTTACGGCATTCAGGGGACTAATGAAAAACTGTTTTTT,CASSYGIQGTNEKLFF
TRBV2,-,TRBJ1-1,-,TGTGCCAGCAGTCGGGCCCGGGGCACTGAAGCTTTCTTT,CASSRARGTEAFF
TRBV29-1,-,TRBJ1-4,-,TGCAGCGCTGTTAGGTTCGGGAACGAAAAACTGTTTTTT,CSAVRFGNEKLFF
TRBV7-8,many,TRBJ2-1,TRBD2,TGTGCCAGCACCAGGCAGCGGGACTCCTACAATGAGCAGTTCTTC,CASTRQRDSYNEQFF
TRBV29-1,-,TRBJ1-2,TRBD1,TGCAGCGTGGGGGGGGGGACAGGGGGCCCTGGCTACACCTTC,CSVGGGTGGPGYTF
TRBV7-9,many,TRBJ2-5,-,TGTGCCAGCAGCTATCCAGGGACTGAGACCCAGTACTTC,CASSYPGTETQYF